The rows below give T cell receptor beta chains drawn from one sample of a study of blood T cell repertoires in COVID-19. The method was immunoSEQ multiplex PCR; TCRdb's version includes in-frame clones alone and lacks a portion of them. In the table there are around 130,000 clones, around nine tenths of which are singletons. The sample comprised peripheral blood. Receptors originate from a man aged 45-65 years with active COVID-19. Each CDR3 is given with its conserved first and last residue. A D gene is named only where the DNA matches it firmly. Where a row states a size, it is once, few, many or the class of an expanded clone; other rows omit it.

size,J,D,V,DNA,CDR3
NA,TRBJ1-6,TRBD1,TRBV7-2,TGTGCCAGCAGCCCTCTGACAGGGAACAATTCACCCCTCCACTTT,CASSPLTGNNSPLHF
NA,TRBJ2-1,TRBD2,TRBV7-3,TGTGCCAGCAGCTTAACGACTAGCGGGGGCCATGAGCAGTTCTTC,CASSLTTSGGHEQFF
NA,TRBJ2-4,TRBD1,TRBV18,TGTGCCAGCTCACCACCGGGACAGGGAGGGAACATTCAGTACTTC,CASSPPGQGGNIQYF
NA,TRBJ2-1,NA,TRBV11-2,TGTGCCAGCAGCCCCTGGGGAGTTTACAATGAGCAGTTCTTC,CASSPWGVYNEQFF
NA,TRBJ2-1,TRBD2,TRBV6-2/TRBV6-3,TGTGCCAGCAGTTACGGGGGGACTAGCGGGAGGAAGCTTGAGCAGTTCTTC,CASSYGGTSGRKLEQFF
NA,TRBJ1-6,NA,TRBV27,TGTGCCAGCAGTCCCGGGAGCTCCTATAATTCACCCCTCCACTTT,CASSPGSSYNSPLHF
NA,TRBJ2-5,TRBD1,TRBV3-1/TRBV3-2,TGTGCCAGCAGCCACGACCCGGGACAGGTGTACTTC,CASSHDPGQVYF
NA,TRBJ1-4,NA,TRBV6-1,TGTGCCAGCAGTGAAGATTCTGCAACTAATGAAAAACTGTTTTTT,CASSEDSATNEKLFF
NA,TRBJ1-6,TRBD1,TRBV6-4,TGTGCCAGCAGTGATTCAGGGGGACCAAATTCACCCCTCCACTTT,CASSDSGGPNSPLHF
NA,TRBJ2-4,TRBD2,TRBV5-1,TGCGCCAGCAGCTTCGGGGGGGAAGCCAAAAACATTCAGTACTTC,CASSFGGEAKNIQYF
NA,TRBJ1-4,NA,TRBV7-8,TGTGCCAGCAGCTTAGACGGTCCTCAGGGGCGGGGGGAAAAACTGTTTTTT,CASSLDGPQGRGEKLFF
NA,TRBJ2-5,TRBD2,TRBV7-2,TGTGCCAGCAGCCTGACTAGCGGGGCGCAAGAGACCCAGTACTTC,CASSLTSGAQETQYF
few,TRBJ1-6,NA,TRBV5-4,TGTGCCAGCAGCTTGGTTAGGAGCTCCTATAATTCACCCCTCCACTTT,CASSLVRSSYNSPLHF
once,TRBJ2-5,NA,TRBV18,TGTGCCAGCTCACCACCGGACAGCTGGTACCAAGAGACCCAGTACTTC,CASSPPDSWYQETQYF
NA,TRBJ2-1,TRBD2,TRBV7-9,TGTGCCAGCAGCTTTTTAACTAGCGGGGGGGCGAGGGAGCAGTTCTTC,CASSFLTSGGAREQFF
NA,TRBJ1-5,NA,TRBV7-2,TGTGCCAGCAGCTTACCGGGTTATAGCAATCAGCCCCAGCATTTT,CASSLPGYSNQPQHF
NA,TRBJ1-3,NA,TRBV19,TGTGCCAGTAGAAAGGGGGAGATCTCTGGAAACACCATATATTTT,CASRKGEISGNTIYF
NA,TRBJ1-4,NA,TRBV3-1/TRBV3-2,TGTGCCAGCAGCCAAGTCCAGGGCGGTCCCGCAACTAATGAAAAACTGTTTTTT,CASSQVQGGPATNEKLFF
NA,TRBJ2-3,TRBD2,TRBV7-9,TGTGCCAGCAGCTTAGCAAAGGGTAGCGGGAACTCGCAGTATTTT,CASSLAKGSGNSQYF
NA,TRBJ1-5,NA,TRBV19,TGTGCCAGTAGTGAACCCCGTGACAGGCCCCATCAGCCCCAGCATTTT,CASSEPRDRPHQPQHF
NA,TRBJ1-1,NA,TRBV7-2,TGTGCCAGCAGCTTCGGGGAGTCCACTGAAGCTTTCTTT,CASSFGESTEAFF
NA,TRBJ1-2,NA,TRBV9,TGTGCCAGCAGCGTACTAGCTAACTATGGCTACACCTTC,CASSVLANYGYTF
NA,TRBJ1-5,TRBD1,TRBV6-6,TGTGCCAGCAGCTCGGGACAGGGGAATCAGCCCCAGCATTTT,CASSSGQGNQPQHF
NA,TRBJ2-5,TRBD2,TRBV7-9,TGTGCCAGCAGCTTAGTGGGACTATCCCAAGAGACCCAGTACTTC,CASSLVGLSQETQYF
NA,TRBJ2-5,TRBD2,TRBV11-2,TGTGCCAGCAGCTTAGACCGTTCGGGGGGTCCCACTCCGGAGACCCAGTACTTC,CASSLDRSGGPTPETQYF
NA,TRBJ1-3,TRBD1,TRBV6-6,TGTGCCAGCAGTTACTCGACAGGGTCGAGGGACACCATATATTTT,CASSYSTGSRDTIYF
NA,TRBJ2-3,TRBD2,TRBV14,TGTGCCAGCAGCCCAGCGGGGGTGCCCACAGATACGCAGTATTTT,CASSPAGVPTDTQYF
NA,TRBJ2-1,NA,TRBV5-1,TGCGCCAGCAGCTTGGGACTTCCCGGGGATGAGCAGTTCTTC,CASSLGLPGDEQFF
NA,TRBJ2-1,TRBD2,TRBV5-1,TGCGCCAGCAGCTTGGGGCCCAACTCGCGGGGGGGGAACCACAATGAGCAGTTCTTC,CASSLGPNSRGGNHNEQFF
NA,TRBJ1-6,NA,TRBV6-1,TGTGCCAGCAGTGAACTACAGGGTTATCCCTATAATTCACCCCTCCACTTT,CASSELQGYPYNSPLHF
NA,TRBJ2-2,TRBD1,TRBV5-4,TGTGCCAGCAGCCCCCCCGGGACAGCCCAGGTCTCCGGGGAGCTGTTTTTT,CASSPPGTAQVSGELFF